Described below is a single TCR beta chain sequence and its context. Repertoires were generated with immunoSEQ multiplex PCR, while TCRdb's copy carries only in-frame clones and drops some. The sample records roughly 76,000 clones, approximately 90% being singletons. These data come from a study of PD-L1 blockade in urothelial cancer. Study details: A median roughly 150,000 T cells were found in blood samples.

Described time point: peripheral blood 6 weeks after treatment start. Trimming pared 4 bases from V and 7 bases from J, leaving 17 bases between. CDR1 LNHDA and CDR2 SQIVND come from the germline V gene (reference sequence). This CDR3 has 14 amino acids. V is TRBV19 and J is TRBJ2-7; perhaps TRBD1 as D (5 bases). This sample comprised PBMCs, obtained around atezolizumab (anti-PD-L1) treatment. This sequence was found in a woman of 80 years or more with urothelial cancer. CDR3 sequence (DNA): TGTGCCAGTAGTACCGAGACAGTAACCTCGGAGCAGTACTTC. Amino acids: CASSTETVTSEQYF. Combining the CDR3 with reference TRBV19 and TRBJ2-7 gives the whole variable domain DGGITQSPKYLFRKEGQNVTLSCEQNLNHDAMYWYRQDPGQGLRLIYYSQIVNDFQKGDIAEGYSVSREKKESFPLTVTSAQKNPTAFYLCASSTETVTSEQYFGPGTRLTVT.